This is a list of T cell receptor beta chains from one sample in a study of cytomegalovirus exposure and HLA in healthy donors. Sequencing used immunoSEQ multiplex PCR; TCRdb keeps in-frame clones, though not all of them. This sample has 150,000 or so clones, with roughly 87% found just once. Source material: PBMCs. The receptors originated from a woman younger than 35 in good health and CMV-seropositive. Each CDR3 is given with its conserved first and last residue.

j_gene: TRBJ1-5; v_gene: TRBV19; len: 17; CDR3aa: CASSIDVRRQGVQPQHF
j_gene: TRBJ2-2; v_gene: TRBV6-5; len: 13; CDR3aa: CASTSGYTGELFF
j_gene: TRBJ2-7; v_gene: TRBV7-9; len: 18; CDR3aa: CASSLAFTVGKRGYEQYF
j_gene: TRBJ1-6; v_gene: TRBV4-2; len: 14; CDR3aa: CASSQDGLRSPLHF
j_gene: TRBJ1-5; v_gene: TRBV19; len: 13; CDR3aa: CASSTGVRQPQHF
j_gene: TRBJ1-3; v_gene: TRBV5-1; len: 15; CDR3aa: CASARGGLSTDTIYF
j_gene: TRBJ2-7; v_gene: TRBV7-9; len: 12; CDR3aa: CASSRPGGEQYF
j_gene: TRBJ2-1; v_gene: TRBV19; len: 15; CDR3aa: CASSIGATSWSEQFF
j_gene: TRBJ1-1; v_gene: TRBV7-9; len: 18; CDR3aa: CASRLGGRGTGMNTEAFF
j_gene: TRBJ1-6; v_gene: TRBV4-1; len: 15; CDR3aa: CASSQLTGGYSPLHF
j_gene: TRBJ2-7; v_gene: TRBV28; len: 12; CDR3aa: CASSPSVYEQYF
j_gene: TRBJ1-1; v_gene: TRBV4-1; len: 15; CDR3aa: CASSLSPRQNTEAFF
j_gene: TRBJ1-1; v_gene: TRBV13; len: 14; CDR3aa: CASSLGQQNTEAFF
j_gene: TRBJ2-1; v_gene: TRBV7-8; len: 15; CDR3aa: CASSLGSRGAGEQFF
j_gene: TRBJ2-1; v_gene: TRBV27; len: 15; CDR3aa: CASSFAGPGYNEQFF
j_gene: TRBJ2-7; v_gene: TRBV9; len: 14; CDR3aa: CASSEGQGFNEQYF
j_gene: TRBJ2-7; v_gene: TRBV4-1; len: 14; CDR3aa: CASSNRRKGYEQYF
j_gene: TRBJ1-6; v_gene: TRBV14; len: 16; CDR3aa: CASSQVWGRRNSPLHF
j_gene: TRBJ1-1; v_gene: TRBV29-1; len: 12; CDR3aa: CSVTRMNTEAFF
j_gene: TRBJ1-2; v_gene: TRBV19; len: 15; CDR3aa: CASSIYDSETYGYTF
j_gene: TRBJ2-5; v_gene: TRBV9; len: 15; CDR3aa: CASSVWEGLQETQYF
j_gene: TRBJ1-3; v_gene: TRBV28; len: 16; CDR3aa: CASSFPGGGSGNTIYF
j_gene: TRBJ1-1; v_gene: TRBV2; len: 15; CDR3aa: CASSERGALRLEAFF
j_gene: TRBJ2-3; v_gene: TRBV12-1; len: 13; CDR3aa: CASGGVGADTQYF
j_gene: TRBJ1-2; v_gene: TRBV28; len: 14; CDR3aa: CASEMGTTNLGYTF
j_gene: TRBJ2-1; v_gene: TRBV5-4; len: 14; CDR3aa: CASSVDRGNNEQFF